Shown below are 29 T cell receptor beta chains from a single sample sequenced in a study of identifying expanded T cells in peripheral blood. Clones were read by immunoSEQ multiplex PCR, and TCRdb kept only the in-frame ones, dropping some. The data show more than 75,000 clones, approximately 83% seen once. The sequencing sample was made of blood. The receptors derive from a person between 18 and 75 years old in good health.

The chain combines TRBV4-3 with TRBJ1-4, with TRBD1 identical over 7 bases. This CDR3 is 17 amino acids long. The ends lost 3 bases at V and 4 bases at J; junction bases unmatched: 11. CDR1 and CDR2 from the germline V gene are LGHNA and YSLEER. The CDR3 nucleotides read TGCGCCAGCAGCCATCTATTAAGACAGGGTAATAATGAAAAACTGTTTTTT. It codes for CASSHLLRQGNNEKLFF.

V usage is TRBV7-9 and J usage is TRBJ2-3; TRBD2 matches 8 bases. The V gene end was trimmed by 4 bases and the J gene end by 5 bases; junction bases not matched to a gene: 5. The CDR3 covers 14 residues. Germline V gene data show CDR1 as SEHNR and CDR2 as FQNEAQ (reference sequence). DNA of the CDR3: TGTGCCAGCAGCTCCGGGAGGGTGGGAGATACGCAGTATTTT. This gives the protein CASSSGRVGDTQYF.

This chain links TRBV29-1 with TRBJ1-5; D gene ambiguous. Trimming removed 4 bases from V and 5 bases from J, with 9 bases in between. This CDR3 has 12 amino acids. Germline CDR1 SQVTM, CDR2 ANQGSEA. CDR3 DNA: TGCAGCGTTGGGGAGGGCCATCAGCCCCAGCATTTT. Amino acids: CSVGEGHQPQHF.

V gene TRBV7-8 combines with J gene TRBJ1-1; 7 bases are shared with TRBD1. Germline V gives CDR1 SGHVS, CDR2 FQNEAQ. The V segment lost 5 bases and the J segment 1 base; nucleotides outside the gene matches: 1. The CDR3 consists of 13 residues. The CDR3 coding sequence is TGTGCCAGCAGCCAGGGGGGGAACACTGAAGCTTTCTTT. Residues: CASSQGGNTEAFF.

This chain joins TRBV4-3 and TRBJ1-2; D is perhaps TRBD1 (6 bases). This CDR3 contains 14 residues. Trimming shortened V by 4 bases and J by 8 bases, and 17 bases separated the two germline ends. Germline-derived CDR1 and CDR2 are LGHNA and YSLEER. The CDR3 coding sequence is TGCGCCAGCAGCCCGAAACAGAGGGGGAGCGGCTACACCTTC. It yields the protein CASSPKQRGSGYTF.

This chain uses TRBV18 with TRBJ1-1; TRBD1 matches 7 bases. The V and J ends lost 10 bases and 2 bases, in that order; junction bases with no gene match: 7. Germline values: CDR1 KGHSH, CDR2 LQKENI. The CDR3 has 13 residues. The CDR3 loop is CATRDSFNTEAFF. CDR3 sequence (DNA): TGTGCCACCCGGGACAGCTTTAACACTGAAGCTTTCTTT.

The chain combines TRBV7-9 with TRBJ2-5; no clear D gene. The CDR3 sequence is 15 residues long. Deletions cut 5 bases from V and 2 bases from J, with 15 bases between. The germline V gene has CDR1 SEHNR and CDR2 FQNEAQ (reference sequence). CDR3 nucleotides: TGTGCCAGCAGCCCGAGACAAGGTATACAAGAGACCCAGTACTTC. It specifies CASSPRQGIQETQYF.

J is TRBJ2-3 and V is TRBV6-5; 7 bases are a match to TRBD1. Trimming took 6 bases from V and 0 from J; bases not matched to a gene: 6. This CDR3 is 15 amino acids long. Germline CDR1 MNHEY, CDR2 SVGAGI. The CDR3 coding sequence is TGTGCCAGCAGCCTTGGGACAGCTAGCACAGATACGCAGTATTTT. Protein sequence: CASSLGTASTDTQYF.

The chain combines TRBV7-9 with TRBJ1-2; D uncertain. This CDR3 is built from 11 residues. Trimming stripped 3 bases from V and 8 bases from J, with 7 bases between. Germline V gives CDR1 SEHNR, CDR2 FQNEAQ (reference sequence). The CDR3 nucleotides are TGTGCCAGCAGCTTGCTCGCCGGCTACACCTTC. It is translated as CASSLLAGYTF. The full variable domain, with the rest looked up from reference TRBV7-9 and TRBJ1-2, is DTGVSQNPRHKITKRGQNVTFRCDPISEHNRLYWYRQTLGQGPEFLTYFQNEAQLEKSRLLSDRFSAERPKGSFSTLEIQRTEQGDSAMYLCASSLLAGYTFGSGTRLTVV.

This clone appeared a single time. V and J are TRBV7-9 and TRBJ1-5; 7 nucleotides match TRBD1. Germline V CDR1 and CDR2: SEHNR, FQNEAQ (reference sequence). This CDR3 comprises 17 residues. The V and J ends lost 5 bases and 0 bases, in that order; junction bases with no gene match: 10. CDR3 residues: CASSPGKTGYSNQPQHF. The CDR3 DNA follows: TGTGCCAGCAGCCCTGGAAAGACAGGGTATAGCAATCAGCCCCAGCATTTT.

The genes are TRBV2 and TRBJ1-4; perhaps TRBD1 as D (6 bases). V shed 7 bases and J shed 5 bases, with 11 bases lying between them. The CDR3 has 13 residues. CDR1 SNHLY and CDR2 FYNNEI come from the germline V gene. The CDR3 coding sequence is TGTGCCAGCAAAAGGACAGAAAATGAAAAACTGTTTTTT. Translated, it gives CASKRTENEKLFF.

This clone has a handful of counts. The chain couples TRBV2 to TRBJ1-6, with 7 bases fitting TRBD1. This CDR3 is built from 16 residues. CDR1 is SNHLY and CDR2 is FYNNEI in the germline V gene. Losses at the gene ends were 5 bases for V and 6 bases for J; bases not matched to a gene: 10. CDR3 DNA sequence: TGTGCCAGCAGTCCCCCGGGACAGCGCCTTAATTCACCCCTCCACTTT. It translates to CASSPPGQRLNSPLHF.

The rearrangement joins TRBV5-1 to TRBJ1-4; 9 bases fit TRBD1. This CDR3 is built from 14 residues. J gave up 4 bases and V 3 bases, and 1 base lay outside the gene matches. Germline V gene data show CDR1 as SGHRS and CDR2 as YFSETQ. CDR3 nucleotides: TGCGCCAGCAGCTGGACAGGGGATAATGAAAAACTGTTTTTT. This translates into CASSWTGDNEKLFF.

The chain recombines TRBV5-4 with TRBJ1-1, with 8 bases lining up with TRBD1. CDR1 is SGHNT, CDR2 YYREEE, per germline (reference sequence). V trimming: 4 bases; J trimming: 1 base; junction bases outside the gene matches: 15. CDR3 length: 18 amino acids. DNA for the CDR3: TGTGCCAGCAGCCCTCAGGTCCCGGGACAGGTTCGGAACACTGAAGCTTTCTTT. It specifies CASSPQVPGQVRNTEAFF.

CDR3 DNA: TGTGCCAGCATGCTCTATGGCTACACCTTC. Residues: CASMLYGYTF. The chain couples TRBV2 to TRBJ1-2; D unresolved. The length of the CDR3 is 10 residues. CDR1 and CDR2 (germline): SNHLY, FYNNEI. V was shortened by 7 bases and J by 4 bases, with 4 bases between the two germline ends.

This chain joins TRBV7-2 and TRBJ2-7; D gene ambiguous. The CDR3 is 14 amino acids. V was trimmed by 4 bases and J by 4 bases, leaving 14 bases between them. Germline-derived CDR1 and CDR2 are SGHTA and FQGNSA. CDR3 protein: CASSSKGQLYEQYF. CDR3 coding DNA: TGTGCCAGCAGCTCCAAAGGTCAACTATACGAGCAGTACTTC.

The chain combines TRBV7-3 with TRBJ2-2; TRBD1 agrees at 7 bases. This CDR3 has 13 amino acids. CDR1 and CDR2 (germline): SGHTA, FQGTGA. V shed 5 bases, J shed 7 bases, and the junction held 4 bases outside the gene matches. CDR3 sequence: CASSQGTDGELFF. DNA of the CDR3: TGTGCCAGCAGCCAAGGGACAGACGGGGAGCTGTTTTTT.

This rearrangement joins TRBV6-1 to TRBJ2-1; TRBD1 matches at 9 bases. Germline values: CDR1 MNHNS, CDR2 SASEGT. The CDR3 has 14 amino acids. The trim removed 6 bases at V and 8 bases at J, leaving 8 bases unmatched. The CDR3 DNA is TGTGCCAGCAGGGGGGGACAGGGAGGAGATGAGCAGTTCTTC. Translating gives CASRGGQGGDEQFF.

This chain links TRBV10-3 with TRBJ1-2; possible D gene TRBD1, 5 bases. The V end lost 6 bases, the J end lost 2 bases, and 13 bases lay between the germline ends. This CDR3 spans 14 amino acids. Germline V gene data show CDR1 as ENHRY and CDR2 as SYGVKD. CDR3 residues: CAIRGPQGNYGYTF. CDR3 nucleotide sequence: TGTGCCATCAGGGGGCCCCAGGGAAACTATGGCTACACCTTC.

CDR3: CASSSSTGTGGSLDTQYF. The CDR3 DNA reads TGTGCCAGCAGCTCATCAACCGGGACAGGGGGCTCTCTGGATACGCAGTATTTT. The chain employs TRBV11-3 and TRBJ2-3; 12 bases are a match to TRBD1. The CDR3 runs to 18 residues. Germline CDR1 SGHNT, CDR2 YENEEA. Trimming removed 4 bases from V and 6 bases from J; junction bases left unmatched: 14.

This rearrangement joins TRBV12-5 to TRBJ2-2, with no clear D. V lost 8 bases and J 8 bases, leaving 9 bases between the germline ends. The CDR3 covers 11 residues. Per germline, CDR1 LGHNT and CDR2 FRNRAP. CDR3 sequence (DNA): TGTGCTAGTACTGGGTTTGGGGAGCTGTTTTTT. Translating it yields CASTGFGELFF.

The rearrangement uses TRBV5-1 and TRBJ2-5; D gene uncertain. Between the trimmed V and J ends, which lost 1 base and 5 bases, there was a span of 9 bases. In germline, CDR1 is SGHRS, CDR2 YFSETQ. The CDR3 loop spans 13 amino acids. CDR3 amino acids: CASSLSLGETQYF. The DNA for the CDR3 is TGCGCCAGCAGCTTGTCGCTTGGTGAGACCCAGTACTTC.

The chain combines TRBV7-9 with TRBJ2-1; D possibly corresponds to TRBD1 (6 bases). The CDR3 has 18 amino acids. Germline V gene lookup returns CDR1 SEHNR and CDR2 FQNEAQ (reference sequence). V was trimmed by 6 bases and J by 7 bases, leaving 28 bases between them. The CDR3 DNA is TGTGCCAGCAGTCCTCAAAGCTCCACAGGGTTTAAGCCTAATGAGCAGTTCTTC. This codes for CASSPQSSTGFKPNEQFF.

This chain links TRBV29-1 with TRBJ2-2; D tentatively reads TRBD1 or TRBD2 (6 bases each). CDR1 is SQVTM and CDR2 is ANQGSEA in the germline V gene. This CDR3 has 16 amino acids. The chain's CDR3 is CSASPGQSGVTGELFF. The CDR3 nucleotides are TGCAGTGCCTCCCCAGGACAGTCGGGGGTCACCGGGGAGCTGTTTTTT.

This chain joins TRBV7-9 and TRBJ2-5; D unclear. V was clipped by 5 bases and J by 1 base, with 17 bases between them. Per germline, CDR1 SEHNR and CDR2 FQNEAQ (reference sequence). The CDR3 totals 16 residues. The CDR3 loop reads CASSPPKIGSQETQYF. The CDR3 nucleotides are TGTGCCAGCAGCCCACCGAAAATTGGTAGCCAAGAGACCCAGTACTTC. Complete variable domain (other parts from reference TRBV7-9 and TRBJ2-5): DTGVSQNPRHKITKRGQNVTFRCDPISEHNRLYWYRQTLGQGPEFLTYFQNEAQLEKSRLLSDRFSAERPKGSFSTLEIQRTEQGDSAMYLCASSPPKIGSQETQYFGPGTRLLVL.

V usage is TRBV5-8 and J usage is TRBJ1-5; the D is unclear. Germline V gene lookup returns CDR1 SGHTS and CDR2 YDEGEE. CDR3 length: 14 residues. V was clipped by 0 bases and J by 3 bases, with 7 bases between them. CDR3 sequence (DNA): TGTGCCAGCAGCTTGGTAGGAGTCAATCAGCCCCAGCATTTT. It is translated as CASSLVGVNQPQHF.

As DNA, the CDR3 is TGTGCCAGCAGCTTACAGGAGATTCAGCCCCAGCATTTT. This sequence encodes CASSLQEIQPQHF. This chain links TRBV7-2 with TRBJ1-5; D remains unclear. The CDR3 has 13 amino acids. V was trimmed by 2 bases and J by 6 bases, leaving 8 bases between them. Germline lookup yields CDR1 SGHTA and CDR2 FQGNSA.

This chain links TRBV6-6 with TRBJ1-5; 7 bases fit TRBD1. The CDR3 runs 14 residues. V gave up 2 bases and J gave up 5 bases; unmatched junction bases: 3. From germline, CDR1 is MNHNY and CDR2 SVGAGI (reference sequence). The CDR3 region is CASSYPGGDQPQHF. The DNA of the CDR3 is TGTGCCAGCAGTTACCCAGGGGGTGATCAGCCCCAGCATTTT.

This sequence joins TRBV10-1 and TRBJ2-2; no firm D call. This CDR3 has 12 amino acids. Germline-derived CDR1 and CDR2 are WNHNN and SYGVQD (reference sequence). V lost 0 bases and J 7 bases, leaving 3 bases between the germline ends. The chain's CDR3 is CASSESSGELFF. In nucleotides, the CDR3 is TGCGCCAGCAGTGAGTCCAGCGGGGAGCTGTTTTTT.